Sequencing of this T cell receptor (beta chain) was carried out in a study of response to subunit inactivated influenza vaccine. A single record per CDR3 protein comes from TCRdb applying MiXCR to the RT-PCR reads. The repertoire has under 550,000 distinct CDR3 sequences, 6% to 9% of them found once; the top ten carry under 15%. The germline V and J ends were trimmed by 3 bases and 2 bases, with 14 bases remaining between them. CDR1 is SGHTA, CDR2 FQGNSA, per germline. CDR3 length: 17 residues. General study findings and limits: It was suggested by the authors that few new T cells are recruited by each seasonal influenza vaccination.

This clonotype was counted between two and nine times. Its antigen is as yet unknown. The source of this sequence is a man aged 50-75 years who received an inactivated influenza vaccine. This material consisted of PBMCs from blood, taken 23 to 25 months after vaccination. The chain joins TRBV7-2 to TRBJ2-6, with a weak D call TRBD2 (5 bases). CDR3 sequence (DNA): TGTGCCAGCAGCTTGTCGAGCGGCCCCACTGGGGCCAACGTCCTGACTTTC. Translating it yields CASSLSSGPTGANVLTF.